A single sample gave rise to the 8 T cell receptor beta chains below, sequenced in a study of T cell responses to AZD1222 COVID-19 vaccine. Here immunoSEQ multiplex PCR was the method, and the copy in TCRdb shows in-frame clones only, minus some. The data contain about 150,000 clones, less than 95% of them singletons. The sequenced sample was peripheral blood, obtained on day 0 of AZD1222 vaccination. These receptors came from an adult in good health.

V usage is TRBV28 and J usage is TRBJ1-1, with 9 positions matching TRBD1. The CDR3 loop spans 15 amino acids. The germline CDR1 and CDR2 sequences are MDHEN and SYDVKM. V lost 5 bases to trimming and J lost 4 bases; unmatched junction nucleotides: 8. The CDR3 reads CASSPMGQGSTEAFF. The CDR3 nucleotides read TGTGCCAGCAGTCCCATGGGACAGGGAAGCACTGAAGCTTTCTTT.

The V call is TRBV27, the J call TRBJ1-1, with 9 bases fitting TRBD1. Trimming removed 7 bases from V and 5 bases from J; junction bases left unmatched: 8. The CDR3 totals 14 residues. Germline lookup yields CDR1 MNHEY and CDR2 SMNVEV (reference sequence). The CDR3 DNA follows: TGTGCCAGCAATCGGGACAGGGCGGGTACTGAAGCTTTCTTT. The encoded protein is CASNRDRAGTEAFF.

A single count supports this clone. The rearrangement joins TRBV2 to TRBJ1-4; possible D gene TRBD1, 5 bases. The germline V gene encodes CDR1 SNHLY and CDR2 FYNNEI. There are 15 residues in the CDR3. Trimming pared 2 bases from V and 7 bases from J, leaving 14 bases between. CDR3 sequence: CASSESRQGAEKLFF. DNA of the CDR3: TGTGCCAGCAGTGAATCTCGGCAGGGAGCTGAAAAACTGTTTTTT. Looking up the rest from reference TRBV2 and TRBJ1-4 gives the full variable domain: EPEVTQTPSHQVTQMGQEVILRCVPISNHLYFYWYRQILGQKVEFLVSFYNNEISEKSEIFDDQFSVERPDGSNFTLKIRSTKLEDSAMYFCASSESRQGAEKLFFGSGTQLSVL.

V is TRBV5-5 and J is TRBJ2-5; D ambiguous. This CDR3 comprises 14 residues. Trimming cost V 4 bases and J 1 base, with 11 bases left between them. Germline loops: CDR1 SGHKS, CDR2 YYEKEE (reference sequence). CDR3: CASSLQNPQETQYF. In nucleotides, the CDR3 is TGTGCCAGCAGCCTGCAGAATCCCCAAGAGACCCAGTACTTC.

The chain has TRBV28 and TRBJ1-2; 8 bases align to TRBD1. The J segment lost 4 bases and the V segment lost 5 bases, leaving 3 bases of the junction unmatched. Germline values: CDR1 MDHEN, CDR2 SYDVKM. The CDR3 spans 13 residues. CDR3: CASSTGTGYGYTF. In nucleotides, the CDR3 is TGTGCCAGCAGTACCGGGACAGGCTATGGCTACACCTTC.

The chain combines TRBV2 with TRBJ1-3, with D unresolved. Deletions cut 9 bases from V and 0 bases from J, with 9 bases between. Germline loops: CDR1 SNHLY, CDR2 FYNNEI. This CDR3 is 13 amino acids long. The CDR3 DNA reads as TGTGCCAGTAAGACGGACTCTGGAAACACCATATATTTT. Its translation is CASKTDSGNTIYF.

The genes are TRBV27 and TRBJ1-2; a possible D gene is TRBD1 (5 bases). V gave up 6 bases and J gave up 8 bases, with 16 bases separating them. Germline loops: CDR1 MNHEY, CDR2 SMNVEV (reference sequence). The CDR3 sequence is 13 residues long. CDR3 coding DNA: TGTGCCAGCAGGCTGAGGGGTTCTGGCGGCTACACCTTC. Translating it yields CASRLRGSGGYTF.

This rearrangement joins TRBV5-1 to TRBJ1-6, with D possibly matching TRBD1 (5 bases). The CDR3 spans 15 residues. Trimming removed 0 bases at V and 7 bases at J, with 11 bases between. CDR1 and CDR2 (germline): SGHRS, YFSETQ. The CDR3 nucleotides read TGCGCCAGCAGCTTGGAGTCCAGGGAGAATTCACCCCTCCACTTT. This gives the protein CASSLESRENSPLHF.